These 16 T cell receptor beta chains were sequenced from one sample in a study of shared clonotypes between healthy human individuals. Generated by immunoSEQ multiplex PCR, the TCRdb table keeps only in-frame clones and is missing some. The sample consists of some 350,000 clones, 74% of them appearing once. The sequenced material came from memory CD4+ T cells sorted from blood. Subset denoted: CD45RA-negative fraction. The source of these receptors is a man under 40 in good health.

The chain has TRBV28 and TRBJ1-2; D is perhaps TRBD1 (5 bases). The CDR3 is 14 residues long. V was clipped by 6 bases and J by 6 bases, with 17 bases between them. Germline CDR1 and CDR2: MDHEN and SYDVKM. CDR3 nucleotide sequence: TGTGCCAGCAGCCTTGCGGGGGTGAACGATGGCTACACCTTC. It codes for CASSLAGVNDGYTF.

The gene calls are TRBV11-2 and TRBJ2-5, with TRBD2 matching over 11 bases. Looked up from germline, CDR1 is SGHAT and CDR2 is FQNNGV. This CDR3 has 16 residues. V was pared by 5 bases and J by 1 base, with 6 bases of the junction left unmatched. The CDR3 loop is CASSPRTSGLQETQYF. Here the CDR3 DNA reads TGTGCCAGCAGCCCTAGGACTAGCGGGCTCCAAGAGACCCAGTACTTC.

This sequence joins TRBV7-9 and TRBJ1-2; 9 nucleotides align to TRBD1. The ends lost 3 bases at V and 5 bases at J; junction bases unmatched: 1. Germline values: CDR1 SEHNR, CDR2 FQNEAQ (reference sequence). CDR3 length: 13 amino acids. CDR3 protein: CASSFGQGYGYTF. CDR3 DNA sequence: TGTGCCAGCAGCTTCGGACAGGGGTATGGCTACACCTTC.

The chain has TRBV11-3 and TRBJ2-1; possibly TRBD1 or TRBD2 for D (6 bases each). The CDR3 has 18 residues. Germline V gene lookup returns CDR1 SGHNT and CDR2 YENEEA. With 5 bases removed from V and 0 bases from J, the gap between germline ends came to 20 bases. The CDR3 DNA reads TGTGCCAGCAGCCCTAGAGGGGGGCACCAAAGCTCCTACAATGAGCAGTTCTTC. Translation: CASSPRGGHQSSYNEQFF.

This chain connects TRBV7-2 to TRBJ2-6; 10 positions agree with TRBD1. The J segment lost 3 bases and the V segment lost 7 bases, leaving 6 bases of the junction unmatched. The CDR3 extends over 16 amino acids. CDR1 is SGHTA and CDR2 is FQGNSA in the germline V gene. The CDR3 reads CASTRQGAFGANVLTF. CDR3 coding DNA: TGTGCCAGCACCAGACAGGGGGCTTTTGGGGCCAACGTCCTGACTTTC.

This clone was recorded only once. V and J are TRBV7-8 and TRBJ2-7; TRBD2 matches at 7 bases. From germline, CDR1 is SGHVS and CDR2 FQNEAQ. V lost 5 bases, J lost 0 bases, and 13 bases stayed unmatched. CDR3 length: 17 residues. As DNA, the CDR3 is TGTGCCAGCAGCCGCGGGGCGGCTAGCGGCTTCTCCTACGAGCAGTACTTC. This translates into CASSRGAASGFSYEQYF.

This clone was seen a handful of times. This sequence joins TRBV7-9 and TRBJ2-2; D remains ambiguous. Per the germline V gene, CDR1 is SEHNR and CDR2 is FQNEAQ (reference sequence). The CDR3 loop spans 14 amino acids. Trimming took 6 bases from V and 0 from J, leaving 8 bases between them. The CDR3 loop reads CASRFTANTGELFF. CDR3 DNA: TGTGCCAGCAGATTCACAGCGAACACCGGGGAGCTGTTTTTT. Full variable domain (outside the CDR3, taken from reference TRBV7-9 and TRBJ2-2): DTGVSQNPRHKITKRGQNVTFRCDPISEHNRLYWYRQTLGQGPEFLTYFQNEAQLEKSRLLSDRFSAERPKGSFSTLEIQRTEQGDSAMYLCASRFTANTGELFFGEGSRLTVL.

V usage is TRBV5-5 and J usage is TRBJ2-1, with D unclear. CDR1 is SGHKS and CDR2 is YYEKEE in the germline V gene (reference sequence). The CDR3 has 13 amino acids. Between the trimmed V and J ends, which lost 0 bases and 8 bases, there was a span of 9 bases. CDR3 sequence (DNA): TGTGCCAGCAGCTTGGCATACGGCGATGAGCAGTTCTTC. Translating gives CASSLAYGDEQFF.

DNA for the CDR3: TGTGCCAGCAGCCCAACGGACTCTGGGGCCAACGTCCTGACTTTC. Protein: CASSPTDSGANVLTF. This sequence joins TRBV2 and TRBJ2-6, with D unresolved. This CDR3 contains 15 residues. V lost 6 bases, J lost 0 bases, and 9 bases lay in between. Germline CDR1 and CDR2: SNHLY and FYNNEI.

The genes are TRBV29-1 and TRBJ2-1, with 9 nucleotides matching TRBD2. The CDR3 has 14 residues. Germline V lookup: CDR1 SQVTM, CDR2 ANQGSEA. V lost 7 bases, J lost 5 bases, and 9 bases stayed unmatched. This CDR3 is CSGAIAGVNNEQFF. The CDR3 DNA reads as TGCAGCGGGGCGATAGCGGGAGTCAACAATGAGCAGTTCTTC.

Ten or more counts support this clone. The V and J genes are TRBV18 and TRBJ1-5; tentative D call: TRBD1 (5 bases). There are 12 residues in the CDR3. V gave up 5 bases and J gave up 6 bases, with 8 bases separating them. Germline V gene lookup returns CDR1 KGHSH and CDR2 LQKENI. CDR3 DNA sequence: TGTGCCAGCTCAGCCCAGGGTCAGCCCCAGCATTTT. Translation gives CASSAQGQPQHF.

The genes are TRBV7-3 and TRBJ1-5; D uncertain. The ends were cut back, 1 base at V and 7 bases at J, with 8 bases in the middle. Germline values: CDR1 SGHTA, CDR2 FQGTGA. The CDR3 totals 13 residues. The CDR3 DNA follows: TGTGCCAGCAGCTTAAGGGAGGGCCAGCCCCAGCATTTT. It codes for CASSLREGQPQHF.

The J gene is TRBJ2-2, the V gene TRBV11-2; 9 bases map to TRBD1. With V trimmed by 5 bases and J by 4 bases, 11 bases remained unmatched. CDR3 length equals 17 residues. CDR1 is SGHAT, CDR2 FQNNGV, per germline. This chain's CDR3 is CASSRLGTGLATGELFF. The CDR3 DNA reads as TGTGCCAGCAGCCGCCTGGGGACAGGGTTAGCCACCGGGGAGCTGTTTTTT.

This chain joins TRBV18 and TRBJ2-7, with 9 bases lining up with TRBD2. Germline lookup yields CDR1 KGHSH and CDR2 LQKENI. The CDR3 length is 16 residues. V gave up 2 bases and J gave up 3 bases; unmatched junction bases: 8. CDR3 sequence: CASSPAGGAIDYEQYF. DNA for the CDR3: TGTGCCAGCTCACCAGCGGGGGGGGCCATTGACTACGAGCAGTACTTC. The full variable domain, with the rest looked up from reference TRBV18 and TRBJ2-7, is NAGVMQNPRHLVRRRGQEARLRCSPMKGHSHVYWYRQLPEEGLKFMVYLQKENIIDESGMPKERFSAEFPKEGPSILRIQQVVRGDSAAYFCASSPAGGAIDYEQYFGPGTRLTVT.

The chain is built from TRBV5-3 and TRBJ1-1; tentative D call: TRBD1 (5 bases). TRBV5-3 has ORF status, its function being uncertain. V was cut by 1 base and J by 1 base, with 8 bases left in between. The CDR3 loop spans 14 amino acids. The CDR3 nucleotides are TGTGCCAGAAGCTTGCACAGGAGGAACACTGAAGCTTTCTTT. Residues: CARSLHRRNTEAFF.

CDR3 loop: CASSLVVRAAAGEQYF. Here the CDR3 DNA reads TGTGCCAGCAGCTTAGTAGTGCGTGCCGCGGCGGGCGAGCAGTACTTC. The chain joins TRBV11-2 to TRBJ2-7, with D tentatively TRBD2 (5 bases). The CDR3 covers 16 residues. With 1 base removed from V and 6 bases from J, the gap between germline ends came to 19 bases. The germline V gene has CDR1 SGHAT and CDR2 FQNNGV.